The rows below give T cell receptor beta chains drawn from one sample of a study of response to subunit inactivated influenza vaccine. TCRdb reanalysed the RT-PCR reads using MiXCR and keeps one entry per CDR3 protein. The table lists around 580,000 distinct CDR3 sequences, 11% to 15% of them singletons. The source material was PBMCs from blood, sampled roughly 12 days after vaccination. These receptors all stem from a man aged 50 to 60 who received an inactivated influenza vaccine. Both conserved end residues are trimmed from each CDR3. Expanded clones are given a class, and other clones once, few, many or no size at all.

size	V	J	CDR3
few	TRBV29-1	TRBJ1-1	SVDRGTPGAF
NA	TRBV7-2	TRBJ2-7	ASSTWTSGTYEQY
few	TRBV4-2	TRBJ2-5	ASSQDWLARETQY
NA	TRBV18	TRBJ2-7	ASSPPGGQPYEQY
NA	TRBV7-2	TRBJ2-5	ASSTLATTGLETQY
many	TRBV4-2	TRBJ2-7	ASSQDSISYEQY
NA	TRBV20-1	TRBJ2-5	SANLPSRDRERQY
few	TRBV29-1	TRBJ1-5	SVVLGDSNQPQH
NA	TRBV24-1	TRBJ2-1	ATSGRTPSYNEQF
few	TRBV10-3	TRBJ2-2	AILGQGVGELF
few	TRBV15	TRBJ2-3	ATSRSVTRQTDTQY
NA	TRBV5-6	TRBJ2-1	ASSLIYGGKTYNEQF
few	TRBV28	TRBJ1-6	ASSLMGSGSSYNSPLH
NA	TRBV5-1	TRBJ2-5	ASSSSQAGETQY
NA	TRBV11-3	TRBJ1-3	ASSFHRVSGNTIY
few	TRBV6-5	TRBJ2-5	ASSYSAGGPKETQY
NA	TRBV12-3/TRBV12-4	TRBJ2-7	ASSFGTGLNEQY
NA	TRBV4-1	TRBJ2-1	ASSQGLESGNEQF
NA	TRBV10-3	TRBJ2-3	AISESAGGRSTDTQY
NA	TRBV7-2	TRBJ2-5	ASSPGRWEETQY
NA	TRBV24-1	TRBJ2-3	ATSALTTGGRGDTQY
few	TRBV19	TRBJ1-6	ASSVNRDLNSPLH
NA	TRBV4-1	TRBJ1-1	ASSQDLRVNTEAF
few	TRBV20-1	TRBJ2-5	SASSQAQETQY
few	TRBV2	TRBJ2-4	ASSGQGVSQNIQY
few	TRBV5-6	TRBJ2-3	ASSLAQRGGTDTQY
few	TRBV7-2	TRBJ2-5	ASAPGTFKETQY
few	TRBV5-5	TRBJ2-7	ASSPGAPGNPSQQY
few	TRBV5-1	TRBJ2-3	ASSGRGTDTQY
few	TRBV5-1	TRBJ1-1	ASSSRGGPGTEAF
NA	TRBV11-2	TRBJ2-5	ASSTAGGQETQY
few	TRBV20-1	TRBJ2-3	SAPTGWAQY
NA	TRBV6-1	TRBJ1-2	ASSEADIHGYT
few	TRBV10-2	TRBJ2-3	ASNSPGTDTQY
NA	TRBV5-3	TRBJ2-3	ARSFGQPGAQASTDTQY
few	TRBV2	TRBJ1-5	ASSEVLETGQPQH
few	TRBV29-1	TRBJ2-7	SVRPYLNSYEQY